This T cell receptor (beta chain) was identified during a study of cytomegalovirus exposure and HLA in healthy donors. Regarding the study as a whole: Investigators reported 164 TCR beta chains as tied to cytomegalovirus. CMV serostatus was the sole immune exposure information available.

13 Jbeta primers and 60 Vbeta primers were used for the PCR. Original processing methods: An analysis that came later counted roughly 87 million unique TCR beta chains, around 12 million shared. Sequenced by immunoSEQ multiplex PCR; TCRdb stores in-frame clones only, minus some. V and J calls plus clone size are reproduced from that table; the DNA served to infer D and trimming. The sample contains about 200,000 clones, approximately 88% of which appear only once. While unrecorded immune exposures were likely, the donors were nominally healthy when sampled. About this clone itself: The target antigen is unknown.

In germline, CDR1 is KGHSH, CDR2 LQKENI. This CDR3 has 16 amino acids. V was clipped by 2 bases and J by 1 base; unmatched bases: 5. V gene TRBV18 combines with J gene TRBJ2-1; TRBD1 aligns across 7 bases. The sequence came from a boy younger than 10 in good health and CMV-seronegative. Material for sequencing was PBMCs. The CDR3 DNA reads TGTGCCAGCTCACCAGGACAGGACCTATCCTACAATGAGCAGTTCTTC. It specifies CASSPGQDLSYNEQFF.